The following is a TCR beta chain sequence with its context. The PCR had 60 Vbeta and 13 Jbeta primers. The method was immunoSEQ multiplex PCR; TCRdb's version includes in-frame clones alone and lacks a portion of them. Of just over 150,000 clones listed, approximately 82% were seen once; the top ten hold under 8%. Unrecorded immune exposures were likely, despite nominal health at sampling. This sample stems from a study of cytomegalovirus exposure and HLA in healthy donors. The receptor's source is a woman in her fifties or sixties in good health and CMV-seropositive. The sequenced sample was PBMCs.

The DNA for the CDR3 is TGTGCCTGGAGTGGGGCAAGCAATGAGCAGTTCTTC. Its protein is CAWSGASNEQFF. This sequence joins TRBV30 and TRBJ2-1; no clear D gene. CDR3 length: 12 residues. The germline gives CDR1 GTSNPN, CDR2 SVGIG (reference sequence). Trimming left V 1 base short and J 6 bases short, with 7 bases between.